These T cell receptor beta chains were read from a single sample in a study of T-cell memory formation after mild COVID-19. TCRdb passed the 5' RACE reads through MiXCR, listing each CDR3 protein once. The data show about 210,000 distinct CDR3 sequences, roughly 30% seen once. Material for sequencing was PBMCs or a T cell subset sorted from them (not recorded which). The receptor set was obtained from an adult woman who had mild COVID-19 (a few samples of this study predate the infection). Cell type and time point are not known. The CDR3 runs from the conserved cysteine through the conserved F or W. D genes are given only for firm matches. Only some rows state a clone size, as once, few, many or a class for expanded clones.

>TRBD1|few|TRBJ1-1|TRBV5-4
TGTGCCAGCAGCCCGGGACAGGGAGTCACTGAAGCTTTCTTT
CASSPGQGVTEAFF
>NA|few|TRBJ1-1|TRBV7-2
TGTGCCAGCAGACAGGGTCCTTCGGTAGGGACTGAAGCTTTCTTT
CASRQGPSVGTEAFF
>TRBD2|few|TRBJ2-3|TRBV12-3/TRBV12-4
TGTGCCAGCAGCGTACTAGCGGGGGGGCCAGATACGCAGTATTTT
CASSVLAGGPDTQYF
>NA|NA|TRBJ2-1|TRBV10-3
TGTGCCATCAGTTCCGGGACGACCCATTACAATGAGCAGTTCTTC
CAISSGTTHYNEQFF
>TRBD2|few|TRBJ2-3|TRBV29-1
TGCAGCGTTACATCTAGCGGGAGCACAGATACGCAGTATTTT
CSVTSSGSTDTQYF
>NA|once|TRBJ2-3|TRBV19
TGTGCCAGTATCGGGGAGACAGATACGCAGTATTTT
CASIGETDTQYF
>NA|NA|TRBJ2-5|TRBV7-6
TGTGCCAGCGGAGAGGGAGTAGGAGTAGAGACCCAGTACTTC
CASGEGVGVETQYF
>NA|NA|TRBJ2-5|TRBV2
TGTGCCAGCAGTGAAAAGTTCCGGGAGACCCAGTACTTC
CASSEKFRETQYF
>NA|few|TRBJ2-5|TRBV5-1
TGCGCCAGCAGCAAACGCAAAGAGACCCAGTACTTC
CASSKRKETQYF
>NA|NA|TRBJ1-2|TRBV12-3/TRBV12-4
TGTGCCAGCAGTACGAGACAGGTTTTAGGAGGCTACACCTTC
CASSTRQVLGGYTF
>TRBD2|NA|TRBJ2-7|TRBV3-1
TGTGCCAGCAGCCAACGGGGGGATGTACACTTC
CASSQRGDVHF
>TRBD1|NA|TRBJ1-5|TRBV5-1
TGCGCCAGCAGCTTGGACGGGACAGGACATCAGCCCCAGCATTTT
CASSLDGTGHQPQHF
>NA|few|TRBJ1-5|TRBV5-1
TGCGCCAGCAGCTTGGGGGTAGGGCAGCCCCAGCATTTT
CASSLGVGQPQHF
>NA|few|TRBJ1-2|TRBV29-1
TGCAGCGTCTTTCGCCAGGACAGCCAGGGCTATGGCTACACCTTC
CSVFRQDSQGYGYTF
>TRBD2|NA|TRBJ2-5|TRBV7-3
TGTGCCAGCAGCTTAGGTGTCGGCGGGGGGGAGGAGACCCAGTACTTC
CASSLGVGGGEETQYF
>NA|NA|TRBJ2-1|TRBV6-5
TGTGCCAGCAGTAATAAATGGGGCGCAAACAATGAGCAGTTCTTC
CASSNKWGANNEQFF
>TRBD2|NA|TRBJ2-1|TRBV5-5
TGTGCCAGCAGACAGACTAGCGAACTGAGCGCCTACAATGAGCAGTTCTTC
CASRQTSELSAYNEQFF
>NA|NA|TRBJ2-1|TRBV5-1
TGCGCCAGCAGCTTGAGCTCTGGACAGTATGCCTACAATGAGCAGTTCTTC
CASSLSSGQYAYNEQFF
>TRBD2|NA|TRBJ2-2|TRBV24-1
TGTGCCACCAGCGCATCCCCCGGGACTAGCGGGAGAGGGGAGCTGTTTTTT
CATSASPGTSGRGELFF
>TRBD1|NA|TRBJ2-3|TRBV5-5
TGTGCCAGCAGTAGAACCGGGACAGGGTCGGCAGATACGCAGTATTTT
CASSRTGTGSADTQYF
>NA|NA|TRBJ2-1|TRBV4-2
TGTGCCAGCAGCCAAGAGTTTCTGGGCGGCGAGCAGTTCTTC
CASSQEFLGGEQFF
>TRBD2|NA|TRBJ2-1|TRBV15
TGTGCCACCAGCAGAGCTCCGGGGGGAGACAATGAGCAGTTCTTC
CATSRAPGGDNEQFF
>TRBD1|NA|TRBJ2-1|TRBV7-9
TGTGCCAGCAGCTTCTCGGGACAGGTTTTTATAGGGCAGTTCTTC
CASSFSGQVFIGQFF
>NA|NA|TRBJ2-1|TRBV7-8
TGTGCCAGCAGCCCCACCCTAGGCAGGTCCTACAATGAGCAGTTCTTC
CASSPTLGRSYNEQFF
>NA|few|TRBJ2-7|TRBV9
TGTGCCAGCAGCGTGGGGGAAGCCTACGAGCAGTACTTC
CASSVGEAYEQYF
>NA|NA|TRBJ1-1|TRBV12-3/TRBV12-4
TGTGCCAGCAGTTTCGGGGGGCTCGACACTGAAGCTTTCTTT
CASSFGGLDTEAFF
>NA|few|TRBJ2-2|TRBV30
TGTGCCTGGAGTGTACAGACCACGGAAACCGGGGAGCTGTTTTTT
CAWSVQTTETGELFF
>NA|NA|TRBJ2-7|TRBV20-1
TGCAGTGCTAGCGGGGCGTACCTCAGCTCCTACGAGCAGTACTTC
CSASGAYLSSYEQYF
>NA|NA|TRBJ2-1|TRBV7-2
TGTGCCAGCAGCTCCCCATTCTCATACAGGACCTATGAGCAGTTCTTC
CASSSPFSYRTYEQFF
>TRBD2|NA|TRBJ2-1|TRBV30
TGTGCCTGGGGTTGGACTAGCGGGAGGGCCTCGAATGAGCAGTTCTTC
CAWGWTSGRASNEQFF
>TRBD1|NA|TRBJ2-2|TRBV24-1
TGTGCCACCAGGTCGACAGGGGGAAACACCGGGGAGCTGTTTTTT
CATRSTGGNTGELFF
>NA|NA|TRBJ2-7|TRBV12-3/TRBV12-4
TGTGCCAGCAGCTACGGTTATACTCACGAGCAGTACTTC
CASSYGYTHEQYF
>TRBD2|NA|TRBJ2-2|TRBV4-1
TGCGCCAGCAGCCAAGATCTAACTAGCGGGAAATTTGTGGGCACCGGGGAGCTGTTTTTT
CASSQDLTSGKFVGTGELFF
>NA|once|TRBJ2-3|TRBV27
TGTGCCAGCAGTCCGCATGCTGAGGATACGCAGTATTTT
CASSPHAEDTQYF